A single sample gave rise to the 23 T cell receptor beta chains below, sequenced in a study of blood T cell repertoires in COVID-19 (dated by TCRdb to the early 2020s). Libraries were made using the immunoSEQ multiplex PCR assay. TCRdb limited this immuneACCESS table to in-frame rearrangements with V and J called. A share of clones is missing; checked studies link under half to unresolved V genes, and the rest is unexplained. The sample table contains nearly 400,000 clones; only one count was recorded for 85% to 90% of them. The ten largest account for less than 2% of the sample. Sequenced sample: PBMCs or T cells enriched from blood (not recorded which). These TCRs come from a woman in her twenties or thirties who had recovered from COVID-19.

The chain uses TRBV15 and TRBJ2-7, with 7 bases fitting TRBD2. The J segment lost 2 bases and the V segment lost 4 bases, leaving 23 bases of the junction unmatched. CDR3 size: 20 residues. The germline V gene has CDR1 LNHNV and CDR2 YYDKDF (reference sequence). CDR3 residues: CATSTSEDNKLARKTYEQYF. The CDR3 nucleotides are TGTGCCACCAGCACGTCCGAGGACAACAAACTAGCGCGTAAAACCTACGAGCAGTACTTC.

The rearrangement joins TRBV19 to TRBJ2-5; possible D gene TRBD1, 6 bases. The CDR3 extends over 16 amino acids. Germline CDR1 LNHDA, CDR2 SQIVND (reference sequence). V was cut by 5 bases and J by 1 base, with 17 bases left in between. CDR3 residues: CASSRQRQEAQETQYF. The CDR3 coding sequence is TGTGCCAGTAGTCGCCAAAGACAGGAGGCCCAAGAGACCCAGTACTTC.

The rearrangement uses TRBV28 and TRBJ1-1, with D possibly being TRBD1 (6 bases). V lost 6 bases and J lost 2, with 13 bases in between. The germline CDR1 and CDR2 sequences are MDHEN and SYDVKM. CDR3 length: 14 amino acids. As DNA, the CDR3 is TGTGCCAGCAGCCCAGGGGCCCTTAACACTGAAGCTTTCTTT. The encoded protein is CASSPGALNTEAFF.

This rearrangement joins TRBV28 to TRBJ1-5; 7 bases align to TRBD1. J lost 7 bases, V lost 3 bases, and 15 bases had no gene match. Germline CDR1 MDHEN, CDR2 SYDVKM. The CDR3 has 17 residues. CDR3 protein: CASSFPQGEDRNQPQHF. The CDR3 DNA reads as TGTGCCAGCAGTTTTCCGCAGGGGGAGGATCGAAACCAGCCCCAGCATTTT.

The chain is built from TRBV5-1 and TRBJ1-4; 10 bases line up with TRBD1. The CDR3 extends over 16 amino acids. Germline V gene data show CDR1 as SGHRS and CDR2 as YFSETQ. The junction had 5 bases not matched to a gene; V was cut back by 3 bases and J by 3 bases. The CDR3 protein is CASSSGQGPPNEKLFF. The CDR3 coding sequence is TGCGCCAGCAGCTCGGGACAGGGGCCCCCTAATGAAAAACTGTTTTTT.

The chain joins TRBV5-4 to TRBJ2-5; maybe TRBD1 (6 bases). The V end was cut by 3 bases, the J end by 3 bases, with 6 bases between. Germline V gives CDR1 SGHNT, CDR2 YYREEE (reference sequence). The CDR3 totals 12 residues. CDR3 protein: CASSWTEETQYF. For the CDR3, the DNA is TGTGCCAGCAGCTGGACAGAAGAGACCCAGTACTTC. The full variable domain, in which reference TRBV5-4 and TRBJ2-5 provide the parts outside the CDR3, is ETGVTQSPTHLIKTRGQQVTLRCSSQSGHNTVSWYQQALGQGPQFIFQYYREEENGRGNFPPRFSGLQFPNYSSELNVNALELDDSALYLCASSWTEETQYFGPGTRLLVL.

The sample holds one count of this clone. The chain combines TRBV19 with TRBJ1-5; no reliable D call. Trimming pared 5 bases from V and 3 bases from J, leaving 17 bases between. The V gene's germline CDR1 is LNHDA and CDR2 SQIVND (reference sequence). The CDR3 spans 16 residues. The CDR3 spells CASSSPLRRANQPQHF. CDR3 DNA: TGTGCCAGTAGTTCCCCCCTCAGGAGGGCCAATCAGCCCCAGCATTTT. Supplemented by reference TRBV19 and TRBJ1-5, the full variable domain reads DGGITQSPKYLFRKEGQNVTLSCEQNLNHDAMYWYRQDPGQGLRLIYYSQIVNDFQKGDIAEGYSVSREKKESFPLTVTSAQKNPTAFYLCASSSPLRRANQPQHFGDGTRLSIL.

The table lists this clone with many counts. V usage is TRBV30 and J usage is TRBJ1-1; 11 nucleotides agree with TRBD1. CDR3 length: 17 amino acids. The V gene end was trimmed by 2 bases and the J gene end by 1 base; junction bases not matched to a gene: 9. CDR1 and CDR2 from the germline V gene are GTSNPN and SVGIG (reference sequence). CDR3 sequence (DNA): TGTGCCTGGAGTCTAGGCGGGACAGGGGGATCGAACACTGAAGCTTTCTTT. Translating it yields CAWSLGGTGGSNTEAFF.

The rearrangement uses TRBV28 and TRBJ1-2, with TRBD1 as a possible D gene (5 bases). The V end lost 4 bases, the J end lost 2 bases, and 8 bases lay between the germline ends. CDR3 length: 13 residues. The V gene's germline CDR1 is MDHEN and CDR2 SYDVKM. CDR3 protein: CASSYKGNYGYTF. The CDR3, as DNA: TGTGCCAGCAGTTATAAGGGGAACTATGGCTACACCTTC.

The chain combines TRBV2 with TRBJ2-1, with 7 bases that match TRBD2. The length of the CDR3 is 14 residues. In germline, CDR1 is SNHLY, CDR2 FYNNEI. The V gene end was trimmed by 2 bases and the J gene end by 4 bases; junction bases not matched to a gene: 2. The CDR3 loop reads CASSESSGYNEQFF. The CDR3 nucleotides are TGTGCCAGCAGTGAATCTAGCGGTTACAATGAGCAGTTCTTC.

The rearrangement joins TRBV7-9 to TRBJ1-6, with D perhaps TRBD1 (5 bases). In germline, CDR1 is SEHNR, CDR2 FQNEAQ (reference sequence). With 1 base removed from V and 5 bases from J, the gap between germline ends came to 6 bases. CDR3 size: 14 residues. The CDR3 coding sequence is TGTGCCAGCAGCTTAGGACAGCATAATTCACCCCTCCACTTT. It yields the protein CASSLGQHNSPLHF.

The genes are TRBV19 and TRBJ1-5; the D gene is possibly TRBD1 (6 bases). Trimming shortened V by 1 base and J by 5 bases, and 12 bases separated the two germline ends. This CDR3 is 15 amino acids long. CDR1 is LNHDA, CDR2 SQIVND, per germline (reference sequence). CDR3 protein: CASSIGQGSDQPQHF. For the CDR3, the DNA is TGTGCCAGTAGTATAGGGCAGGGGTCTGATCAGCCCCAGCATTTT.

This chain joins TRBV5-4 and TRBJ1-4; 8 bases match TRBD1. Germline CDR1 is SGHNT and CDR2 is YYREEE (reference sequence). The CDR3 consists of 14 residues. The ends lost 3 bases at V and 7 bases at J; junction bases unmatched: 5. The CDR3 coding sequence is TGTGCCAGCAGCTCTACCGGGACAGGTGAAAAACTGTTTTTT. Translated, it gives CASSSTGTGEKLFF.

The chain employs TRBV5-4 and TRBJ1-1; TRBD1 might be the D (5 bases). The V gene's germline CDR1 is SGHNT and CDR2 YYREEE (reference sequence). This CDR3 region has 15 residues. V lost 0 bases to trimming and J lost 4 bases, with 13 bases between them. CDR3 bases: TGTGCCAGCAGCTTGGGAAGGGGCGTGGGCACTGAAGCTTTCTTT. Its translation is CASSLGRGVGTEAFF.

The sample holds one count of this clone. This rearrangement joins TRBV18 to TRBJ1-1; D possibly corresponds to TRBD1 (6 bases). Trimming removed 2 bases from V and 3 bases from J, with 13 bases in between. Looked up from germline, CDR1 is KGHSH and CDR2 is LQKENI. The CDR3 sequence is 15 residues long. The CDR3 protein is CASSPSRGGDTEAFF. The CDR3 bases are TGTGCCAGCTCACCAAGCAGAGGGGGGGACACTGAAGCTTTCTTT.

The V and J genes are TRBV11-1 and TRBJ2-1; 13 positions match TRBD2. V lost 7 bases and J lost 5; bases outside the gene matches: 5. The CDR3 contains 15 residues. The germline V gene encodes CDR1 SGHAT and CDR2 FQDESV (reference sequence). The CDR3 reads CASKAGLAGNNEQFF. The CDR3 nucleotides are TGTGCCAGCAAGGCGGGACTAGCGGGGAACAATGAGCAGTTCTTC.

The rearrangement uses TRBV6-6 and TRBJ1-2; 7 positions match TRBD1. Germline CDR1 and CDR2: MNHNY and SVGAGI (reference sequence). The CDR3 length is 14 residues. With V trimmed by 4 bases and J by 3 bases, 5 bases remained unmatched. CDR3 bases: TGTGCCAGCAGTTCGACAGGGAGCCACTATGGCTACACCTTC. It yields the protein CASSSTGSHYGYTF.

This clone has a single count. J is TRBJ2-7 and V is TRBV28; 7 bases match TRBD1. V dropped 6 bases and J dropped 0; count of bases not matched to a gene: 11. The CDR3 has 16 residues. Per germline, CDR1 MDHEN and CDR2 SYDVKM. CDR3 residues: CASSPTDRDYSYEQYF. The CDR3, as DNA: TGTGCCAGCAGCCCGACCGACAGGGATTACTCCTACGAGCAGTACTTC.

This clone was observed a single time. The V call is TRBV9, the J call TRBJ1-2; 11 nucleotides agree with TRBD1. The germline CDR1 and CDR2 sequences are SGDLS and YYNGEE. With V trimmed by 2 bases and J by 5 bases, 5 bases remained unmatched. This CDR3 has 15 amino acids. DNA of the CDR3: TGTGCCAGCAGCGTTGGACAGGGGGCTCCATATGGCTACACCTTC. As protein: CASSVGQGAPYGYTF.

The rearrangement uses TRBV7-2 and TRBJ2-1; 7 bases match TRBD2. The CDR3 length is 16 residues. The J segment lost 4 bases and the V segment lost 0 bases, leaving 6 bases of the junction unmatched. Germline CDR1 is SGHTA and CDR2 is FQGNSA. The CDR3 here is CASSLANSGPYNEQFF. In DNA, the CDR3 is TGTGCCAGCAGCTTAGCGAATAGCGGGCCGTACAATGAGCAGTTCTTC.

V gene TRBV25-1 combines with J gene TRBJ2-1, with 9 bases that match TRBD1. V shed 5 bases, J shed 8 bases, and the junction held 7 bases outside the gene matches. Germline CDR1 MGHDK, CDR2 SYGVNS. The length of the CDR3 is 14 residues. The CDR3 loop is CASSLDRGGDEQFF. The CDR3 DNA follows: TGTGCCAGCAGTCTAGACAGGGGGGGTGATGAGCAGTTCTTC.

The chain joins TRBV24-1 to TRBJ2-1; D may be TRBD2 (5 bases). This CDR3 comprises 16 residues. From germline, CDR1 is KGHDR and CDR2 SFDVKD. V was shortened by 4 bases and J by 4 bases, with 16 bases between the two germline ends. CDR3 in amino acids: CATSEASPSPYNEQFF. DNA of the CDR3: TGTGCCACCAGTGAGGCTAGCCCCTCTCCTTACAATGAGCAGTTCTTC.

V gene TRBV28 combines with J gene TRBJ1-2; D unclear. Trimming stripped 6 bases from V and 4 bases from J, with 9 bases between. The CDR3 sequence is 12 residues long. CDR1 and CDR2 from the germline V gene are MDHEN and SYDVKM. Here the CDR3 DNA reads TGTGCCAGCAGCCTCCCGAGCTATGGCTACACCTTC. This translates into CASSLPSYGYTF.